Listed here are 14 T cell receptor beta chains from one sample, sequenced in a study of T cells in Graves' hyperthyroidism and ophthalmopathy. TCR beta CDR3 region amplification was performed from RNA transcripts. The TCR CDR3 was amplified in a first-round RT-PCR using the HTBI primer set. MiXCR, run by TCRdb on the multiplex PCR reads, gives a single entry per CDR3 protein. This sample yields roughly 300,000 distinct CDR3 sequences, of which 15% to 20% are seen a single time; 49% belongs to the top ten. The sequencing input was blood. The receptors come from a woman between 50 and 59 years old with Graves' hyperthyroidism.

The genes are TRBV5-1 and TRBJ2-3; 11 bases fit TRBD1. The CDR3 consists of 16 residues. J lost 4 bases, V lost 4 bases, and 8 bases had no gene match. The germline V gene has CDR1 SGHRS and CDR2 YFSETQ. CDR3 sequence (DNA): TGCGCCAGCAGCCTAAAGGACAGGGGGCTTGCAGATACGCAGTATTTT. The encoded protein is CASSLKDRGLADTQYF. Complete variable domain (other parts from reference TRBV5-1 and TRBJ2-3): KAGVTQTPRYLIKTRGQQVTLSCSPISGHRSVSWYQQTPGQGLQFLFEYFSETQRNKGNFPGRFSGRQFSNSRSEMNVSTLELGDSALYLCASSLKDRGLADTQYFGPGTRLTVL.

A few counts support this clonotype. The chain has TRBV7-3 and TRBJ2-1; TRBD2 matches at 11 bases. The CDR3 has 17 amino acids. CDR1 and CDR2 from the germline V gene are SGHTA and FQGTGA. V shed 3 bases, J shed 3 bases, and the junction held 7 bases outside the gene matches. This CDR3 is CASSLNPGLADYNEQFF. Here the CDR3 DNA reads TGTGCCAGCAGCTTGAACCCGGGACTAGCGGACTACAATGAGCAGTTCTTC.

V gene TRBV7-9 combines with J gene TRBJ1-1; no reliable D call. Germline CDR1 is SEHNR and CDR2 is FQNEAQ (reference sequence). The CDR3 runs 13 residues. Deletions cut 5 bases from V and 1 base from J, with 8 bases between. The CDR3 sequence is CASSPMGNTEAFF. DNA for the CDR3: TGTGCCAGCAGCCCGATGGGGAACACTGAAGCTTTCTTT.

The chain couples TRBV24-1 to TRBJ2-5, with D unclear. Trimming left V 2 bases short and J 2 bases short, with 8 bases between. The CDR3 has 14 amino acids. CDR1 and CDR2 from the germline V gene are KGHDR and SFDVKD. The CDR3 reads CATSDSLAQETQYF. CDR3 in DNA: TGTGCCACCAGTGATTCCCTTGCGCAAGAGACCCAGTACTTC.

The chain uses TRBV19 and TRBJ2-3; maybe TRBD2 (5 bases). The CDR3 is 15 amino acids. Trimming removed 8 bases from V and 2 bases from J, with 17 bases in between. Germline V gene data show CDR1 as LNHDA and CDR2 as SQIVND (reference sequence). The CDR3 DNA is TGTGCCAGTCCCGAGAGAGAGCGGATCACAGATACGCAGTATTTT. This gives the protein CASPERERITDTQYF. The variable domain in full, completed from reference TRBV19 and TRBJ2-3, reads DGGITQSPKYLFRKEGQNVTLSCEQNLNHDAMYWYRQDPGQGLRLIYYSQIVNDFQKGDIAEGYSVSREKKESFPLTVTSAQKNPTAFYLCASPERERITDTQYFGPGTRLTVL.

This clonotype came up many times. Here the CDR3 DNA reads TGTGCCAGCAAGGCTAGCGTCACAGATACGCAGTATTTT. Translation gives CASKASVTDTQYF. The chain is built from TRBV2 and TRBJ2-3; TRBD2 is a possible D gene (6 bases). There are 13 residues in the CDR3. Trimming cost V 7 bases and J 2 bases, with 10 bases left between them. Germline CDR1 reads SNHLY; CDR2 reads FYNNEI.

CDR3 nucleotide sequence: TGCGCCAGCAGCTTGGAGCCTAGCGGGGTCCAAGAGACCCAGTACTTC. Translation gives CASSLEPSGVQETQYF. J is TRBJ2-5 and V is TRBV5-1; the match to TRBD2 covers 9 bases. CDR3 size: 16 residues. V lost 0 bases to trimming and J lost 1 base; unmatched junction nucleotides: 4. CDR1 and CDR2 (germline): SGHRS, YFSETQ.

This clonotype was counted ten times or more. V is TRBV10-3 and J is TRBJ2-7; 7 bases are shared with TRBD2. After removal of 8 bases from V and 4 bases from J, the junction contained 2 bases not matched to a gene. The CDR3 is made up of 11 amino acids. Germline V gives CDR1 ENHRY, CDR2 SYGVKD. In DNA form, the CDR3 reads TGTGCCATCGCGGGGGTATACGAGCAGTACTTC. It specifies CAIAGVYEQYF.

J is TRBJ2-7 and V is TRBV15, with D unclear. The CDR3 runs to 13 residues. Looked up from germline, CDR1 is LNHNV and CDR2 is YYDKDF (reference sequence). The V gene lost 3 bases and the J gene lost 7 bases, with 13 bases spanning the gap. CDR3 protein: CATSRDGVGEQYV. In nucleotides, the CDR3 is TGTGCCACCAGCAGGGACGGTGTGGGGGAGCAGTACGTC.

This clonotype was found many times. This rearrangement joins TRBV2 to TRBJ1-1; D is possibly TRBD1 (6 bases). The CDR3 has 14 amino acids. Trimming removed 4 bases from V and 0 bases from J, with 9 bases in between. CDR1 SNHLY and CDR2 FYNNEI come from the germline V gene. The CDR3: CASSGGQLNTEAFF. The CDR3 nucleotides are TGTGCCAGCAGTGGTGGACAGCTGAACACTGAAGCTTTCTTT. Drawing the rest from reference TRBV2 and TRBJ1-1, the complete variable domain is EPEVTQTPSHQVTQMGQEVILRCVPISNHLYFYWYRQILGQKVEFLVSFYNNEISEKSEIFDDQFSVERPDGSNFTLKIRSTKLEDSAMYFCASSGGQLNTEAFFGQGTRLTVV.

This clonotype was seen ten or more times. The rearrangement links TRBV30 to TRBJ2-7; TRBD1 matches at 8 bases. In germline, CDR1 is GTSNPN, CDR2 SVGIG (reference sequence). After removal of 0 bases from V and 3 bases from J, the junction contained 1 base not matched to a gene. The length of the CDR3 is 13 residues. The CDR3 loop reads CAWSVDRDYEQYF. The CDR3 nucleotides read TGTGCCTGGAGTGTGGACAGGGACTACGAGCAGTACTTC.

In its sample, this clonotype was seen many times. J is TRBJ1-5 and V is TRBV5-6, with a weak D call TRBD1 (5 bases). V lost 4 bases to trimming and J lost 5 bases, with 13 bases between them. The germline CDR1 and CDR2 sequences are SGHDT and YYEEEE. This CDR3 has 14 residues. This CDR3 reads CASSDEGSDQPQHF. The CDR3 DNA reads TGTGCCAGCAGCGACGAGGGGTCGGATCAGCCCCAGCATTTT. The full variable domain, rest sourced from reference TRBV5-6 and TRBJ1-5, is DAGVTQSPTHLIKTRGQQVTLRCSPKSGHDTVSWYQQALGQGPQFIFQYYEEEERQRGNFPDRFSGHQFPNYSSELNVNALLLGDSALYLCASSDEGSDQPQHFGDGTRLSIL.

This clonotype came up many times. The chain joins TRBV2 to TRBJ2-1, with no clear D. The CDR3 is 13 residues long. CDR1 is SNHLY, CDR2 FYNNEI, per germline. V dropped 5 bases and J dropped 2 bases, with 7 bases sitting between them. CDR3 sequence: CASSYGPYNEQFF. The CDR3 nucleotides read TGTGCCAGCAGTTATGGGCCCTACAATGAGCAGTTCTTC.

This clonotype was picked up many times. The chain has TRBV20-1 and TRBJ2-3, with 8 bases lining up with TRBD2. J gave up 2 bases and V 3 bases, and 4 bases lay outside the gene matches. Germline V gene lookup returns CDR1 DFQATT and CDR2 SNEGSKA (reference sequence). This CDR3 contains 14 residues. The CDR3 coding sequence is TGCAGTGCTAGGCGGGGGGCCTACACAGATACGCAGTATTTT. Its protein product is CSARRGAYTDTQYF.